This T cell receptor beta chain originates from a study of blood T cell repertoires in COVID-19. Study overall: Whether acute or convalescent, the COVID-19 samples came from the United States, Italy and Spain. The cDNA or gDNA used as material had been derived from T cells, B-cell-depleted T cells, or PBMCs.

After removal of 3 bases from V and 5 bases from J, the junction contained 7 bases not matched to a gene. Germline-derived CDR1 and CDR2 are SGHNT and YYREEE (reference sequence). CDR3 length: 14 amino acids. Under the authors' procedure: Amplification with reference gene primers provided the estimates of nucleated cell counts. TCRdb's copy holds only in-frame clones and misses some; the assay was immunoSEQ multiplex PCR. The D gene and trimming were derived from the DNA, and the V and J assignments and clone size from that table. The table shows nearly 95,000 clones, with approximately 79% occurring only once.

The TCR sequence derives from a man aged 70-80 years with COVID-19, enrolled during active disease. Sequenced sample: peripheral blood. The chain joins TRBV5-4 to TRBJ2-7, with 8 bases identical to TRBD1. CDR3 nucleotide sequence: TGTGCCAGCAGCTCATGGACAGGGACCCACGAGCAGTACTTC. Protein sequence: CASSSWTGTHEQYF.